The 9 T cell receptor beta chains in this list originate from one sample, sequenced in a study of early T cells in non-severe SARS-CoV-2 infection. MiXCR, run by TCRdb on the 5' RACE reads, gives a single entry per CDR3 protein. Here the sample spans 50,000 to 60,000 distinct CDR3 sequences, around 10% being singletons. The specimen was whole blood, collected at baseline. Receptor source: an adult who was a healthcare worker with PCR-confirmed SARS-CoV-2 infection or an uninfected control (not recorded which).

This clonotype was picked up a small number of times. The rearrangement joins TRBV7-9 to TRBJ1-1; tentative D call: TRBD1 (6 bases). V was shortened by 5 bases and J by 1 base, with 14 bases between the two germline ends. This CDR3 contains 15 residues. The germline gives CDR1 SEHNR, CDR2 FQNEAQ (reference sequence). CDR3 region: CASSKYEGGNTEAFF. The CDR3 DNA follows: TGTGCCAGCAGCAAATACGAGGGGGGGAACACTGAAGCTTTCTTT.

This clonotype showed up just a few times. This chain uses TRBV11-2 with TRBJ2-7; perhaps TRBD2 as D (5 bases). The V gene lost 5 bases and the J gene lost 5 bases, with 7 bases spanning the gap. Germline V gene lookup returns CDR1 SGHAT and CDR2 FQNNGV. This CDR3 has 11 amino acids. DNA for the CDR3: TGTGCCAGCAGCCGGGGTGACGAGCAGTACTTC. Translating it yields CASSRGDEQYF.

The rearrangement uses TRBV12-3 or TRBV12-4 and TRBJ2-5, with 15 positions matching TRBD2. V lost 6 bases and J lost 2; bases outside the gene matches: 4. The CDR3 is 16 amino acids. Here the CDR3 DNA reads TGTGCCAGCAGCCGGACTAGCGGGGGGGAGCAAGAGACCCAGTACTTC. This encodes CASSRTSGGEQETQYF.

This clonotype showed up just a few times. V usage is TRBV29-1 and J usage is TRBJ1-2; perhaps TRBD1 as D (6 bases). The CDR3 runs 15 residues. V shed 2 bases and J shed 8 bases, with 21 bases lying between them. Germline CDR1 is SQVTM and CDR2 is ANQGSEA. CDR3 DNA: TGCAGCGTTGAAAGGGGGGCCTACGGCAATGAAGGCTACACCTTC. This sequence encodes CSVERGAYGNEGYTF.

This rearrangement joins TRBV5-1 to TRBJ1-6; D remains ambiguous. V was trimmed by 4 bases and J by 5 bases, leaving 19 bases between them. The CDR3 has 17 residues. Germline assignment: CDR1 SGHRS and CDR2 YFSETQ. CDR3 loop: CASSAVPPGANNSPLHF. CDR3 sequence (DNA): TGCGCCAGCAGCGCGGTCCCACCGGGAGCTAATAATTCACCCCTCCACTTT.

This clonotype appeared many times. This chain joins TRBV30 and TRBJ1-5, with TRBD1 matching over 12 bases. The length of the CDR3 is 17 residues. CDR1 GTSNPN and CDR2 SVGIG come from the germline V gene (reference sequence). J was trimmed by 1 base and V by 0 bases; bases with no gene match: 4. The CDR3 nucleotides are TGTGCCTGGAGTGTCTCCGGGACAGGGGGCAGCAATCAGCCCCAGCATTTT. Translated, it gives CAWSVSGTGGSNQPQHF. The whole variable domain, filled in from reference TRBV30 and TRBJ1-5, reads SQTIHQWPATLVQPVGSPLSLECTVEGTSNPNLYWYRQAAGRGLQLLFYSVGIGQISSEVPQNLSASRPQDRQFILSSKKLLLSDSGFYLCAWSVSGTGGSNQPQHFGDGTRLSIL.

The chain combines TRBV12-5 with TRBJ2-1, with TRBD2 matching over 13 bases. The trim removed 0 bases at V and 3 bases at J, leaving 8 bases unmatched. The CDR3 has 19 amino acids. Germline V gene data show CDR1 as LGHNT and CDR2 as FRNRAP. CDR3 in amino acids: CASGLVFPTSGRSYNEQFF. CDR3 nucleotide sequence: TGTGCTAGTGGTTTGGTGTTCCCGACTAGCGGGAGGAGCTACAATGAGCAGTTCTTC.

This clonotype was counted many times. This chain links TRBV12-5 with TRBJ2-5; perhaps TRBD1 as D (6 bases). CDR1 and CDR2 from the germline V gene are LGHNT and FRNRAP. The CDR3 contains 15 residues. V was trimmed by 5 bases and J by 5 bases, leaving 18 bases between them. The CDR3 loop reads CASGTFRGVGETQYF. The DNA of the CDR3 is TGTGCTAGTGGTACTTTCAGGGGAGTGGGGGAGACCCAGTACTTC.

The gene calls are TRBV4-2 and TRBJ1-3, with D tentatively TRBD1 (6 bases). The germline V gene has CDR1 LGHNA and CDR2 YNFKEQ. The CDR3 has 16 residues. V gave up 4 bases and J gave up 1 base, with 14 bases separating them. For the CDR3, the DNA is TGTGCCAGCAGCCGATCTCCAGGGGAGTCTGGAAACACCATATATTTT. This translates into CASSRSPGESGNTIYF.